A selection of T cell receptor beta chains follows, all from one sample in a study of Ad26.COV2.S vaccination and SARS-CoV-2 variants. Method: immunoSEQ multiplex PCR; TCRdb's copy keeps in-frame clones and lacks some. The sample lists roughly 320,000 clones, just over 85% occurring once. The source was peripheral blood, collected in a trial of Ad26.COV2.S vaccine versus placebo. The receptors shown here come from a person between 18 and 65 years old who received the Ad26.COV2.S COVID-19 vaccine or a placebo. The CDR3 runs from the conserved cysteine through the conserved F or W. The D gene is left open where the match is weak. Clone size is not always given. Where it is, it says once, few, many or a class for expanded clones.

j_gene | v_gene | d_gene | abundance | CDR3nt | CDR3aa
TRBJ2-5 | TRBV4-3 | . | . | TGCGCCAGCAGCCAAGAAGGCTTACAAGAGACCCAGTACTTC | CASSQEGLQETQYF
TRBJ1-1 | TRBV15 | . | . | TGTGCCACCAGCAGAGATCGATTGGACACTGAAGCTTTCTTT | CATSRDRLDTEAFF
TRBJ1-2 | TRBV7-6 | . | . | TGTGCCAGCAGCTTAGGTCCAGGGAACATCTATGGCTACACCTTC | CASSLGPGNIYGYTF
TRBJ1-4 | TRBV5-4 | . | . | TGTGCCAGCAGCTTGGCTGCCTCGGGTGAAAAACTGTTTTTT | CASSLAASGEKLFF
TRBJ1-2 | TRBV4-3 | . | once | TGCGCCAGCAGCCAGTCCCCGGACAGAATAAACTATGGCTACACCTTC | CASSQSPDRINYGYTF
TRBJ1-2 | TRBV30 | . | . | TGTGCCTGGAGTGTACCTTGGACAGAGGATAACTATGGCTACACCTTC | CAWSVPWTEDNYGYTF
TRBJ1-1 | TRBV3-1/TRBV3-2 | . | . | TGTGCCAGCAGCCATCGACAGGCTTACACTGAAGCTTTCTTT | CASSHRQAYTEAFF
TRBJ2-5 | TRBV18 | . | once | TGTGCCAGCTCACCACGGGTTCAGGGGCAAGAGACCCAGTACTTC | CASSPRVQGQETQYF
TRBJ1-2 | TRBV10-3 | TRBD1 | . | TGTGCCATCAGTGATTTCGGACAGGGGGCTGACTATGGCTACACCTTC | CAISDFGQGADYGYTF
TRBJ2-7 | TRBV10-3 | . | . | TGTGCCATCAGTGAGTCGCCCGGGAAGAGCTACGAGCAGTACTTC | CAISESPGKSYEQYF
TRBJ1-2 | TRBV10-3 | . | . | TGTGCCATCAGCCCTACTCTCGGCGGACAAGCTAACTATGGCTACACCTTC | CAISPTLGGQANYGYTF
TRBJ1-5 | TRBV6-5 | . | . | TGTGCCAGCAGTTACTCGACGGCCGCCAATCAGCCCCAGCATTTT | CASSYSTAANQPQHF
TRBJ1-5 | TRBV3-1/TRBV3-2 | . | . | TGTGCCAGCAGCCAAGGACGGGATCAGCCCCAGCATTTT | CASSQGRDQPQHF
TRBJ1-6 | TRBV2 | TRBD1 | . | TGTGCCAGCAGTGAAGTTTGGACAGGGTCCTCACCCCTCCACTTT | CASSEVWTGSSPLHF
TRBJ1-5 | TRBV24-1 | . | . | TGTGCCACCAGTGAGGGACGGAGCAATCAGCCCCAGCATTTT | CATSEGRSNQPQHF
TRBJ1-4 | TRBV7-2 | . | once | TGTGCCAGCAGCTTCGGGACATTATCAACTAATGAAAAACTGTTTTTT | CASSFGTLSTNEKLFF
TRBJ2-3 | TRBV7-2 | TRBD1 | . | TGTGCCAGCAGCCAACAGGGACAGGGCACAGATACGCAGTATTTT | CASSQQGQGTDTQYF
TRBJ1-2 | TRBV15 | . | once | TGTGCCACCAGCCGGGCAGCTAACTATGGCTACACCTTC | CATSRAANYGYTF
TRBJ1-3 | TRBV5-4 | TRBD1 | . | TGTGCCAGCAGCTTGGTTCCGGGACAGGGGACTGGAAACACCATATATTTT | CASSLVPGQGTGNTIYF
TRBJ1-1 | TRBV7-9 | TRBD1 | . | TGTGCCAGCAGCCGGGACAGGGGGGTTTTTGCTGAAGCTTTCTTT | CASSRDRGVFAEAFF
TRBJ2-2 | TRBV9 | TRBD1 | . | TGTGCCACCGGACAGGGGGCGCGAACCGGGGAGCTGTTTTTT | CATGQGARTGELFF
TRBJ1-2 | TRBV27 | . | . | TGTGCCAGCAGTTGGCAAGGAAAGGGGGAGGGCTACACCTTC | CASSWQGKGEGYTF
TRBJ2-5 | TRBV7-2 | . | few | TGTGCCAGCAGCTCTAAGCACCTACAGGGGACCCAGTACTTC | CASSSKHLQGTQYF
TRBJ2-5 | TRBV7-2 | TRBD2 | . | TGTGCCAGCAGCTTAGCGCTCCAGCGGGGGGAGACCCAGTACTTC | CASSLALQRGETQYF